One sample yielded the 23 T cell receptor beta chains listed below, sequenced in a study of T cells after yellow fever vaccination. A single record per CDR3 protein comes from TCRdb applying MiXCR to the 5' RACE reads. The table shows about 400,000 distinct CDR3 sequences, with about 6% occurring only once. The material sequenced was PBMCs, taken 5 days after the yellow fever booster vaccination. These receptors originate from a man aged 25-40 years who received the YFV17D yellow fever vaccine.

This sequence joins TRBV12-3 or TRBV12-4 and TRBJ2-1; 9 bases map to TRBD2. With V trimmed by 6 bases and J by 4 bases, 10 bases remained unmatched. The length of the CDR3 is 16 residues. CDR3 region: CASRPPRTSVYNEQFF. The DNA of the CDR3 is TGTGCCAGCAGACCACCCCGGACTAGCGTTTACAATGAGCAGTTCTTC.

This clonotype occurred many times. V usage is TRBV12-3 or TRBV12-4 and J usage is TRBJ1-2, with 7 bases fitting TRBD1. The CDR3 is 13 amino acids. V lost 6 bases and J lost 7; bases outside the gene matches: 8. The CDR3 DNA follows: TGTGCCAGCAGGTCCGGGACAGTGGCTGGCTACACCTTC. Translating gives CASRSGTVAGYTF.

This clonotype was counted a few times. The chain employs TRBV20-1 and TRBJ2-1; 12 positions match TRBD2. The germline gives CDR1 DFQATT, CDR2 SNEGSKA (reference sequence). This CDR3 comprises 14 residues. Germline trimming cut 6 bases from V and 7 bases from J; bases unmatched to any gene: 7. In DNA, the CDR3 is TGCAGTGCCAACCTAGCGGGAGGGTCTAATGAGCAGTTCTTC. Amino acid sequence: CSANLAGGSNEQFF.

The DNA of the CDR3 is TGTGCCAGTAGTATCTCGACTAGCGGGGCCTTAGAGACCCAGTACTTC. Translating it yields CASSISTSGALETQYF. The chain couples TRBV19 to TRBJ2-5, with 11 positions matching TRBD2. CDR3 size: 16 residues. The germline V gene encodes CDR1 LNHDA and CDR2 SQIVND (reference sequence). V lost 3 bases to trimming and J lost 4 bases; unmatched junction nucleotides: 7.

This clonotype was seen repeatedly, ten times or more. The V and J genes are TRBV27 and TRBJ2-7; D may match TRBD1 or TRBD2 (6 bases each). The V gene's germline CDR1 is MNHEY and CDR2 SMNVEV (reference sequence). With 6 bases removed from V and 5 bases from J, the gap between germline ends came to 23 bases. This CDR3 contains 16 residues. The CDR3 here is CASSLGAPGLPNEQYF. CDR3 DNA: TGTGCCAGCAGCTTGGGGGCTCCGGGACTTCCCAACGAGCAGTACTTC.

Many counts were recorded for this clonotype. This chain links TRBV10-3 with TRBJ2-2, with 7 bases lining up with TRBD1. Trimming took 6 bases from V and 4 from J; bases not matched to a gene: 5. Germline V gene data show CDR1 as ENHRY and CDR2 as SYGVKD. There are 14 residues in the CDR3. CDR3 bases: TGTGCCATCAGAACCGGGACAGTCACCGGGGAGCTGTTTTTT. It translates to CAIRTGTVTGELFF.

This clonotype was counted ten times or more. The chain joins TRBV25-1 to TRBJ2-7; D may correspond to TRBD1 or TRBD2 (5 bases each). This CDR3 region has 14 residues. V was cut by 6 bases and J by 0 bases, with 12 bases left in between. From germline, CDR1 is MGHDK and CDR2 SYGVNS. The CDR3 DNA reads TGTGCCAGCAGCCGGGACCAGAGCTCCTACGAGCAGTACTTC. Its translation is CASSRDQSSYEQYF.

In its sample, this clonotype was seen a few times. The V call is TRBV20-1, the J call TRBJ2-5, with a possible D match to TRBD2 (5 bases). This CDR3 has 13 residues. From germline, CDR1 is DFQATT and CDR2 SNEGSKA (reference sequence). Trimming cost V 6 bases and J 3 bases, with 14 bases left between them. CDR3 bases: TGCAGTGCCCTCGCCGGGGAAGAAGAGACCCAGTACTTC. Translated, it gives CSALAGEEETQYF.

The V call is TRBV12-3 or TRBV12-4, the J call TRBJ2-5; 10 positions agree with TRBD2. CDR3 length equals 16 residues. Trimming at V came to 6 bases and at J to 2 bases, leaving 9 bases not matched to a gene. The CDR3 DNA is TGTGCCAGCAGGATGCTAGCGGGAGATGGTCAAGAGACCCAGTACTTC. It specifies CASRMLAGDGQETQYF.

This clonotype was counted at least ten times. The chain has TRBV12-3 or TRBV12-4 and TRBJ2-1; either TRBD1 or TRBD2 may supply D (5 bases each). CDR3 length: 15 amino acids. Trimming shortened V by 3 bases and J by 4 bases, and 13 bases separated the two germline ends. For the CDR3, the DNA is TGTGCCAGCAGTTTCGGGACCAGGACGTACAATGAGCAGTTCTTC. Translating gives CASSFGTRTYNEQFF.

This clonotype was detected only a few times. The rearrangement uses TRBV20-1 and TRBJ2-4; possible D gene TRBD1, 5 bases. This CDR3 region has 12 residues. Germline CDR1 reads DFQATT; CDR2 reads SNEGSKA (reference sequence). V gave up 2 bases and J gave up 9 bases, with 11 bases separating them. The CDR3 bases are TGCAGTGCTAGAATGGAAGGGGCCATTCAGTACTTC. Translated: CSARMEGAIQYF.

This clonotype was seen more than once but under ten times. The chain recombines TRBV20-1 with TRBJ2-3; D not resolved. Trimming cost V 1 base and J 4 bases, with 18 bases left between them. Germline loops: CDR1 DFQATT, CDR2 SNEGSKA (reference sequence). This CDR3 has 16 amino acids. CDR3 sequence: CSARGILSGVADTQYF. The CDR3 region has the DNA TGCAGTGCTAGAGGAATTTTATCTGGGGTCGCAGATACGCAGTATTTT.

This clonotype was recorded many times. J is TRBJ2-1 and V is TRBV20-1, with 11 bases lining up with TRBD1. Per germline, CDR1 DFQATT and CDR2 SNEGSKA (reference sequence). The CDR3 is made up of 13 amino acids. The CDR3 DNA sequence: TGCAGGGGGACAGGGGGTAACTACAATGAGCAGTTCTTC. This codes for CRGTGGNYNEQFF.

This clonotype occurred many times. V and J are TRBV7-2 and TRBJ2-3; tentative D call: TRBD2 (7 bases). V lost 5 bases and J 2 bases, leaving 14 bases between the germline ends. The CDR3 is made up of 15 amino acids. CDR1 is SGHTA, CDR2 FQGNSA, per germline. The CDR3 reads CASSLMGGPTDTQYF. The CDR3 region has the DNA TGTGCCAGCAGCCTGATGGGGGGGCCCACAGATACGCAGTATTTT.

V and J are TRBV19 and TRBJ2-5; 12 bases are a match to TRBD2. CDR1 and CDR2 from the germline V gene are LNHDA and SQIVND (reference sequence). The ends lost 5 bases at V and 4 bases at J; junction bases unmatched: 8. The CDR3 runs 16 residues. The CDR3 DNA is TGTGCCAGTAGTCGACTAGCGGGAGAGGTTGGAGAGACCCAGTACTTC. It codes for CASSRLAGEVGETQYF. Using reference TRBV19 and TRBJ2-5 for the parts outside the CDR3, the full variable domain is DGGITQSPKYLFRKEGQNVTLSCEQNLNHDAMYWYRQDPGQGLRLIYYSQIVNDFQKGDIAEGYSVSREKKESFPLTVTSAQKNPTAFYLCASSRLAGEVGETQYFGPGTRLLVL.

This clonotype was recorded many times. The chain employs TRBV11-1 and TRBJ2-2, with 12 bases that match TRBD2. Trimming cost V 3 bases and J 5 bases; bases outside gene matches: 10. The CDR3 runs 18 residues. CDR1 and CDR2 (germline): SGHAT, FQDESV (reference sequence). The CDR3 DNA sequence: TGTGCCAGCAGCTTGGCGGGGACTAGCGGGCTTCCTACCGGGGAGCTGTTTTTT. Translating it yields CASSLAGTSGLPTGELFF.

This clonotype occurred a few times. DNA of the CDR3: TGCAGCGTTCAAACTAGCGGGAGGGCCCGGACCGGGGAGCTGTTTTTT. This sequence encodes CSVQTSGRARTGELFF. This chain connects TRBV29-1 to TRBJ2-2, with 13 bases that match TRBD2. V was clipped by 5 bases and J by 5 bases; unmatched bases: 8. This CDR3 contains 16 residues. CDR1 and CDR2 (germline): SQVTM, ANQGSEA.

The sample holds many counts of this clonotype. V is TRBV6-2 or TRBV6-3 and J is TRBJ2-1, with TRBD2 matching 8 bases. From germline, CDR1 is MNHEY and CDR2 SVGEGT. V gave up 2 bases and J gave up 4 bases; unmatched junction bases: 4. The length of the CDR3 is 15 residues. CDR3 in DNA: TGTGCCAGCAGTTACGAAGCTAGCGGGTACAATGAGCAGTTCTTC. It yields the protein CASSYEASGYNEQFF.

The V call is TRBV5-1, the J call TRBJ1-5; the D is unclear. The germline gives CDR1 SGHRS, CDR2 YFSETQ. Between the trimmed V and J ends, which lost 0 bases and 5 bases, there was a span of 9 bases. The length of the CDR3 is 14 residues. CDR3 in DNA: TGCGCCAGCAGCTTGGGGACGGAGGATCAGCCCCAGCATTTT. As protein: CASSLGTEDQPQHF.

V is TRBV5-6 and J is TRBJ2-3; D tentatively fits TRBD1 or TRBD2 (5 bases each). V lost 0 bases, J lost 2 bases, and 10 bases lay in between. The V gene's germline CDR1 is SGHDT and CDR2 YYEEEE. This CDR3 region has 15 residues. The CDR3 loop is CASSLDGDHTDTQYF. The CDR3 DNA follows: TGTGCCAGCAGCTTGGACGGGGACCACACAGATACGCAGTATTTT.

With regard to this clonotype: This could be a read error, since a much larger clone is one nucleotide away. CDR3: CASSLGTGHQPLHF. For the CDR3, the DNA is TGTGCCAGCAGCTTAGGGACAGGGCATCAGCCCCTGCATTTT. The chain employs TRBV5-6 and TRBJ1-5, with TRBD1 matching 9 bases. Germline loops: CDR1 SGHDT, CDR2 YYEEEE. The CDR3 has 14 amino acids.

This clonotype was seen more than once but under ten times. The chain combines TRBV6-5 with TRBJ1-6; weak D call: TRBD1 (5 bases). The CDR3 runs to 14 residues. The V end lost 7 bases, the J end lost 7 bases, and 14 bases lay between the germline ends. Germline V gives CDR1 MNHEY, CDR2 SVGAGI. Written as DNA, the CDR3 is TGTGCCAGCACCTGGGGGGGGGAAAATTCACCCCTCCACTTT. Translation gives CASTWGGENSPLHF.

This clonotype has at least ten counts. The chain joins TRBV7-2 to TRBJ2-7; possibly TRBD1 for D (5 bases). The V end was cut by 5 bases, the J end by 4 bases, with 12 bases between. This CDR3 spans 13 amino acids. The germline gives CDR1 SGHTA, CDR2 FQGNSA. The CDR3 nucleotides are TGTGCCAGCAGCCGAGGACATACATACGAGCAGTACTTC. Amino acids: CASSRGHTYEQYF.